This T cell receptor (beta chain) stems from a study of cytomegalovirus exposure and HLA in healthy donors. On this clone itself: Its antigen is still unknown.

The data were produced by immunoSEQ multiplex PCR, yet TCRdb's version contains in-frame clones alone and is incomplete. The sample holds around 150,000 clones; over 85% are singletons and the top ten take around 10%. The donors were members of the roughly 120-subject validation cohort (separate from the approximately 670-subject first cohort). CDR1 is SGHNT, CDR2 YYREEE, per germline (reference sequence). With 2 bases removed from V and 2 bases from J, the gap between germline ends came to 5 bases. CDR3 length: 13 residues. Study-wide results and limits: A subsequent analysis found that TCR clusters from the first cohort also tended to co-occur in the roughly 120 validation repertoires, with 90% to 95% of cluster scores above 0. According to reports, the classifier identified cytomegalovirus status with high specificity and sensitivity. There were a few CMV-associated chains whose specificity for CMV antigens was confirmed in vitro.

V usage is TRBV5-4 and J usage is TRBJ2-1; unclear D gene. Sequencing was carried out using PBMCs. The sequence derives from a woman aged 18-30 years in good health and CMV-seropositive. Here the CDR3 DNA reads TGTGCCAGCAGCTTAAACACCTACAATGAGCAGTTCTTC. Its translation: CASSLNTYNEQFF.